The TCR beta chain described here comes from a study of cytomegalovirus exposure and HLA in healthy donors. Whole-study results and caveats: Later work showed greater clonal expansion in HLA-associated TCR beta chains than in equally common others.

CDR3 length: 16 amino acids. V lost 0 bases, J lost 15 bases, and 16 bases stayed unmatched. CDR1 and CDR2 (germline): SGHNT, YYREEE (reference sequence). PCR employed 60 Vbeta and 13 Jbeta primers. Method: immunoSEQ multiplex PCR; TCRdb's copy keeps in-frame clones and lacks some. The sample lists 150,000 to 200,000 clones, 80% to 90% seen once, with about a tenth in the top ten. In the case of this clone: Its antigen remains unknown.

The TCR sequence derives from a man in his late teens or twenties in good health and CMV-seropositive. The gene calls are TRBV5-4 and TRBJ2-1, with TRBD1 matching over 9 bases. The sample was PBMCs. The CDR3 is CASSLVGSSAGQGPFF. The CDR3 region has the DNA TGTGCCAGCAGCTTGGTGGGTTCGTCTGCGGGACAGGGACCGTTCTTC.